One and the same sample provided the 25 T cell receptor beta chains below, sequenced in a study of shared clonotypes between healthy human individuals. Data came from immunoSEQ multiplex PCR; TCRdb stores just in-frame clones and leaves some out. The sample includes 850,000 to 1,100,000 clones, approximately 75% seen only once; the top ten take 0.89%. Material: memory CD4+ T cells from PBMCs. The subset here: CD45RA-negative fraction. The source is a man aged 18 to 29 in good health. Some clones in this sample may be carry-over from other donors' samples.

This rearrangement joins TRBV7-9 to TRBJ2-5; D is possibly TRBD1 (6 bases). V shed 4 bases and J shed 4 bases, with 16 bases lying between them. The CDR3 length is 15 residues. Germline assignment: CDR1 SEHNR and CDR2 FQNEAQ (reference sequence). The CDR3 sequence: CASSSSGASGETQYF. CDR3 coding DNA: TGTGCCAGCAGCTCCTCAGGGGCATCAGGAGAGACCCAGTACTTC.

This clone was seen once. The J gene is TRBJ1-1, the V gene TRBV6-6; the D gene is possibly TRBD1 (5 bases). The CDR3 spans 15 residues. V was cut by 8 bases and J by 1 base, with 17 bases left in between. Germline values: CDR1 MNHNY, CDR2 SVGAGI (reference sequence). The CDR3 nucleotides read TGTGCCAGCCGGGGCGCCACAGATAAGAACACTGAAGCTTTCTTT. It yields the protein CASRGATDKNTEAFF.

The sample holds many counts of this clone. The chain links TRBV5-1 to TRBJ1-1; TRBD1 might be the D (6 bases). CDR1 is SGHRS and CDR2 is YFSETQ in the germline V gene. This CDR3 is built from 16 residues. The V end was cut by 1 base, the J end by 0 bases, with 13 bases between. Here the CDR3 reads CASSLSSGEVNTEAFF. The CDR3 DNA sequence: TGCGCCAGCAGCTTGTCGTCAGGGGAAGTGAACACTGAAGCTTTCTTT. The full variable domain, in which reference TRBV5-1 and TRBJ1-1 provide the parts outside the CDR3, is KAGVTQTPRYLIKTRGQQVTLSCSPISGHRSVSWYQQTPGQGLQFLFEYFSETQRNKGNFPGRFSGRQFSNSRSEMNVSTLELGDSALYLCASSLSSGEVNTEAFFGQGTRLTVV.

The chain couples TRBV18 to TRBJ2-2; D perhaps matches TRBD1 (5 bases). The length of the CDR3 is 15 residues. CDR1 is KGHSH, CDR2 LQKENI, per germline. The germline V and J ends were trimmed by 3 bases and 2 bases, with 10 bases remaining between them. The CDR3 region is CASSPTTVNTGELFF. CDR3 DNA: TGTGCCAGCTCACCGACGACAGTCAACACCGGGGAGCTGTTTTTT.

A note on this clone: A much larger clone lies one base from this, so it may be a read error. Since the CDR3 does not end with the conserved phenylalanine or tryptophan, this likely comes from a read error. V and J are TRBV7-2 and TRBJ2-7; D possibly uses TRBD1 or TRBD2 (5 bases each). The CDR3 has 13 residues. The germline gives CDR1 SGHTA, CDR2 FQGNSA. V lost 5 bases and J lost 6, with 14 bases in between. The CDR3 protein is CASSTGTSGEQYL. CDR3 coding DNA: TGTGCCAGCAGCACCGGGACGTCGGGCGAGCAGTACCTC.

The chain has TRBV4-1 and TRBJ2-7; either TRBD1 or TRBD2 may supply D (6 bases each). V lost 4 bases and J lost 7, with 14 bases in between. The germline CDR1 and CDR2 sequences are MGHRA and YSYEKL. The CDR3 has 13 residues. The CDR3 DNA follows: TGCGCCAGCAGCCGGGATAGAGGGGGGGAGCAGTACTTC. It translates to CASSRDRGGEQYF.

A word on this clone: Other nucleotide sequences in the sample specify the same CDR3. The chain carries TRBV7-2 and TRBJ1-2, with 12 bases that match TRBD1. CDR3 size: 14 residues. CDR1 and CDR2 from the germline V gene are SGHTA and FQGNSA. J lost 8 bases, V lost 3 bases, and 4 bases had no gene match. The CDR3 DNA reads as TGTGCCAGCAGCTTGGGACAGGGGGCGCTCGGCTACACCTTC. It codes for CASSLGQGALGYTF.

This chain connects TRBV13 to TRBJ1-4, with D perhaps matching TRBD1 (6 bases). Germline CDR1 PRHDT, CDR2 FYEKMQ (reference sequence). This CDR3 comprises 15 residues. V lost 4 bases and J lost 5, with 14 bases in between. In nucleotides, the CDR3 is TGTGCCAGCAGCTATGGGCAGGGGTCGAATGAAAAACTGTTTTTT. Protein: CASSYGQGSNEKLFF.

The rearrangement joins TRBV6-6 to TRBJ2-3, with 10 positions matching TRBD1. Germline-derived CDR1 and CDR2 are MNHNY and SVGAGI (reference sequence). This CDR3 has 15 residues. J lost 4 bases, V lost 7 bases, and 8 bases had no gene match. CDR3 bases: TGTGCCAGCACCAGCCGGGACAGGGGACCAGATACGCAGTATTTT. It codes for CASTSRDRGPDTQYF.

Comment on this clone: This may arise from a read error, as a much more abundant clone is one base away. The sample has other DNA sequences that encode this CDR3 too. This chain joins TRBV7-2 and TRBJ1-1, with D uncertain. Deletions cut 1 base from V and 0 bases from J, with 9 bases between. CDR3 length equals 15 residues. In germline, CDR1 is SGHTA, CDR2 FQGNSA. This CDR3 reads CASSLGVGMNTEAFF. CDR3 sequence (DNA): TGTGCCAGCAGCTTAGGGGTCGGCATGAACACTGAAGCTTTCTTT.

The gene calls are TRBV5-1 and TRBJ2-1; D possibly corresponds to TRBD2 (6 bases). Trimming left V 4 bases short and J 2 bases short, with 16 bases between. The germline CDR1 and CDR2 sequences are SGHRS and YFSETQ. This CDR3 region has 16 residues. The CDR3 here is CASSGASGRTYNEQFF. The CDR3 region has the DNA TGCGCCAGCAGCGGAGCCAGCGGGCGCACCTACAATGAGCAGTTCTTC.

In DNA form, the CDR3 reads TGTGCCAGCAGCTACCAAGCGGACACCGGGGAGCTGTTTTTT. Its translation: CASSYQADTGELFF. This chain joins TRBV7-6 and TRBJ2-2; possible D gene TRBD2, 5 bases. CDR3 length: 14 amino acids. CDR1 is SGHVS, CDR2 FNYEAQ, per germline. V shed 4 bases and J shed 3 bases, with 9 bases lying between them.

Note on this clone: The identical CDR3 is also encoded by other nucleotide sequences in the sample. The rearrangement uses TRBV19 and TRBJ2-7, with 9 bases that match TRBD2. Germline CDR1 is LNHDA and CDR2 is SQIVND (reference sequence). CDR3 length: 14 amino acids. J lost 4 bases, V lost 3 bases, and 4 bases had no gene match. The CDR3 DNA reads as TGTGCCAGTAGTATCTTAGCGGGAGCGTACGAGCAGTACTTC. It encodes CASSILAGAYEQYF.

CDR3 residues: CASSSDTTGSNTEAFF. DNA of the CDR3: TGTGCCAGCAGCTCGGATACGACAGGGTCGAACACTGAAGCTTTCTTT. The V call is TRBV5-4, the J call TRBJ1-1, with 7 bases lining up with TRBD1. This CDR3 is 16 amino acids long. The germline V gene has CDR1 SGHNT and CDR2 YYREEE (reference sequence). After removal of 3 bases from V and 1 base from J, the junction contained 9 bases not matched to a gene.

The rearrangement uses TRBV7-2 and TRBJ2-2, with TRBD1 identical over 9 bases. The CDR3 totals 12 residues. The germline CDR1 and CDR2 sequences are SGHTA and FQGNSA. V shed 11 bases, J shed 5 bases, and the junction held 3 bases outside the gene matches. The CDR3 DNA reads TGTGCCGGTGGACAGGGGACCGGGGAGCTGTTTTTT. This codes for CAGGQGTGELFF.

The rearrangement links TRBV5-1 to TRBJ2-1, with TRBD2 identical over 10 bases. Germline CDR1 SGHRS, CDR2 YFSETQ. J gave up 7 bases and V 3 bases, and 10 bases lay outside the gene matches. The CDR3 has 16 residues. The CDR3 here is CASSSQGLAGDNEQFF. The CDR3 coding sequence is TGCGCCAGCAGCTCCCAAGGGCTAGCGGGAGATAATGAGCAGTTCTTC.

The chain has TRBV9 and TRBJ2-7, with D uncertain. The ends were cut back, 4 bases at V and 4 bases at J, with 15 bases in the middle. The CDR3 consists of 14 residues. Germline V CDR1 and CDR2: SGDLS, YYNGEE. The chain's CDR3 is CASSQTTKNYEQYF. CDR3 coding DNA: TGTGCCAGCAGCCAAACTACCAAAAATTACGAGCAGTACTTC.

V is TRBV4-1 and J is TRBJ2-6, with TRBD2 matching 13 bases. Germline V CDR1 and CDR2: MGHRA, YSYEKL. The CDR3 totals 20 residues. V was pared by 1 base and J by 0 bases, with 6 bases of the junction left unmatched. The CDR3 coding sequence is TGCGCCAGCAGCCAAGCATTGACTAGCGGGAGGAACTCTGGGGCCAACGTCCTGACTTTC. Amino acids: CASSQALTSGRNSGANVLTF.

This clone appeared a single time. The gene calls are TRBV5-6 and TRBJ1-2; D ambiguous. Germline CDR1 is SGHDT and CDR2 is YYEEEE. CDR3 length: 10 residues. Trimming left V 2 bases short and J 8 bases short, with 4 bases between. CDR3 in DNA: TGTGCCAGCAGCTTTAACGGCTACACCTTC. This sequence encodes CASSFNGYTF.

The rearrangement uses TRBV10-3 and TRBJ1-2; D is undetermined. The CDR3 loop spans 16 amino acids. The germline V gene has CDR1 ENHRY and CDR2 SYGVKD. Trimming stripped 3 bases from V and 2 bases from J, with 16 bases between. CDR3 loop: CAISEAASVTNYGYTF. In DNA form, the CDR3 reads TGTGCCATCAGTGAAGCCGCGAGCGTCACCAACTATGGCTACACCTTC.

The J gene is TRBJ2-1, the V gene TRBV6-1, with 9 positions matching TRBD1. Germline V gene data show CDR1 as MNHNS and CDR2 as SASEGT. The J segment lost 4 bases and the V segment lost 2 bases, leaving 6 bases of the junction unmatched. The CDR3 consists of 16 residues. CDR3 loop: CASSEKTGGAYNEQFF. CDR3 DNA sequence: TGTGCCAGCAGTGAAAAAACAGGGGGCGCGTACAATGAGCAGTTCTTC.

The gene calls are TRBV27 and TRBJ2-2; D remains unclear. Germline lookup yields CDR1 MNHEY and CDR2 SMNVEV (reference sequence). The V gene lost 7 bases and the J gene lost 0 bases, with 9 bases spanning the gap. CDR3 size: 14 residues. The CDR3: CASTSHSNTGELFF. CDR3 sequence (DNA): TGTGCCAGCACCTCACATTCGAACACCGGGGAGCTGTTTTTT.

The chain carries TRBV18 and TRBJ1-3; possibly TRBD1 for D (6 bases). Trimming stripped 5 bases from V and 0 bases from J, with 14 bases between. Looked up from germline, CDR1 is KGHSH and CDR2 is LQKENI. The CDR3 is made up of 16 amino acids. The CDR3 DNA sequence: TGTGCCAGCTCAACCACGACAGGACTCTCTGGAAACACCATATATTTT. This codes for CASSTTTGLSGNTIYF. The full variable domain, rest sourced from reference TRBV18 and TRBJ1-3, is NAGVMQNPRHLVRRRGQEARLRCSPMKGHSHVYWYRQLPEEGLKFMVYLQKENIIDESGMPKERFSAEFPKEGPSILRIQQVVRGDSAAYFCASSTTTGLSGNTIYFGEGSWLTVV.

This chain links TRBV18 with TRBJ2-7, with D perhaps TRBD1 or TRBD2 (5 bases each). Trimming stripped 1 base from V and 3 bases from J, with 16 bases between. The length of the CDR3 is 16 residues. Germline assignment: CDR1 KGHSH and CDR2 LQKENI. In DNA, the CDR3 is TGTGCCAGCTCACCACGAGGGTTAGGGGAGAGCTACGAGCAGTACTTC. Its translation is CASSPRGLGESYEQYF.

V is TRBV7-3 and J is TRBJ2-2, with D perhaps given as TRBD1 or TRBD2 (6 bases each). Trimming pared 1 base from V and 7 bases from J, leaving 13 bases between. The CDR3 extends over 15 amino acids. Germline V gene data show CDR1 as SGHTA and CDR2 as FQGTGA. CDR3 DNA sequence: TGTGCCAGCAGCTTAATCTCCGGGGGCAACGGGGAGCTGTTTTTT. Amino acids: CASSLISGGNGELFF.